The 27 T cell receptor beta chains in this list originate from one sample, sequenced in a study of cytomegalovirus exposure and HLA in healthy donors. The PCR ran on 60 Vbeta and 13 Jbeta primers. The method was immunoSEQ multiplex PCR; TCRdb's version includes in-frame clones alone and lacks a portion of them. The sample lists some 210,000 clones, more than 75% occurring once. Sample: PBMCs. The receptors derive from a male donor in good health and CMV-seronegative.

The V and J genes are TRBV28 and TRBJ1-3, with a possible D match to TRBD1 (5 bases). This CDR3 has 15 residues. Germline loops: CDR1 MDHEN, CDR2 SYDVKM. Between the trimmed V and J ends, which lost 3 bases and 0 bases, there was a span of 9 bases. The CDR3 reads CASSFGGHSGNTIYF. The CDR3 region has the DNA TGTGCCAGCAGTTTTGGCGGACACTCTGGAAACACCATATATTTT.

The chain links TRBV29-1 to TRBJ2-3; 10 bases are shared with TRBD1. CDR1 and CDR2 from the germline V gene are SQVTM and ANQGSEA. The CDR3 is 14 amino acids. The V segment lost 4 bases and the J segment 4 bases; nucleotides outside the gene matches: 5. The CDR3 DNA sequence: TGCAGCGTTGCGGGACAGGGGCCCCCAGATACGCAGTATTTT. It yields the protein CSVAGQGPPDTQYF.

In its sample, this clone was seen a few times. The chain carries TRBV6-5 and TRBJ1-5, with D possibly being TRBD1 (6 bases). From germline, CDR1 is MNHEY and CDR2 SVGAGI. CDR3 length: 15 amino acids. The V end was cut by 5 bases, the J end by 1 base, with 12 bases between. The CDR3 DNA reads TGTGCCAGCAGTCGGACAGCTAGCAGCAATCAGCCCCAGCATTTT. Its translation is CASSRTASSNQPQHF.

The V call is TRBV5-6, the J call TRBJ2-1, with 7 bases identical to TRBD1. The germline gives CDR1 SGHDT, CDR2 YYEEEE. V was pared by 4 bases and J by 4 bases, with 2 bases of the junction left unmatched. The CDR3 length is 13 residues. CDR3 loop: CASSRGQYNEQFF. The CDR3, as DNA: TGTGCCAGCAGCAGGGGGCAGTACAATGAGCAGTTCTTC.

The J gene is TRBJ2-7, the V gene TRBV18; 7 nucleotides agree with TRBD1. The germline CDR1 and CDR2 sequences are KGHSH and LQKENI. With V trimmed by 6 bases and J by 0 bases, 8 bases remained unmatched. The CDR3 is 15 amino acids. The CDR3, as DNA: TGTGCCAGCTCCGTAGGGGCAGGGGGCTCCTACGAGCAGTACTTC. Its protein product is CASSVGAGGSYEQYF.

The chain links TRBV7-3 to TRBJ2-6, with a tentative D call TRBD1 (5 bases). The CDR3 runs 16 residues. V was cut by 1 base and J by 0 bases, with 7 bases left in between. Germline CDR1 and CDR2: SGHTA and FQGTGA. The CDR3 is CASSLRGVSGANVLTF. The CDR3 bases are TGTGCCAGCAGCTTAAGGGGCGTCTCTGGGGCCAACGTCCTGACTTTC.

Notes on this clone: Sequence at one end of the junction differs from germline and may be a read error. The chain links TRBV6-1 to TRBJ2-7; 7 bases map to TRBD1. The CDR3 spans 15 residues. Germline CDR1 reads MNHNS; CDR2 reads SASEGT. The CDR3 protein is CASSGSPGQTSKNNF. Written as DNA, the CDR3 is TGTGCCAGCAGTGGTTCACCGGGACAGACCTCGAAAAACAACTTC.

This rearrangement joins TRBV6-5 to TRBJ2-7; D gene unclear. The V end was cut by 0 bases, the J end by 4 bases, with 13 bases between. CDR3 length: 15 residues. The germline V gene has CDR1 MNHEY and CDR2 SVGAGI. The CDR3 loop is CASSYSSARHYEQYF. In DNA form, the CDR3 reads TGTGCCAGCAGTTACTCTTCAGCGCGTCATTACGAGCAGTACTTC.

The gene calls are TRBV7-2 and TRBJ2-7; D is unclear. V dropped 5 bases and J dropped 4 bases, with 15 bases sitting between them. The CDR3 extends over 14 amino acids. Germline V gives CDR1 SGHTA, CDR2 FQGNSA. This chain's CDR3 is CASSPQPLEYEQYF. CDR3 bases: TGTGCCAGCAGCCCTCAGCCCCTAGAGTACGAGCAGTACTTC.

This clone was seen a few times. Other DNA sequences in this sample translate to the same CDR3. The rearrangement links TRBV5-1 to TRBJ2-7, with TRBD1 matching 8 bases. Germline CDR1 and CDR2: SGHRS and YFSETQ. The V and J ends lost 4 bases and 2 bases, in that order; junction bases with no gene match: 11. The CDR3 length is 16 residues. Here the CDR3 reads CASSTGQGSGPYEQYF. CDR3 sequence (DNA): TGCGCCAGCAGCACCGGACAGGGCAGTGGGCCCTACGAGCAGTACTTC.

This chain links TRBV6-5 with TRBJ1-5, with unresolved D. The germline V and J ends were trimmed by 0 bases and 6 bases, with 6 bases remaining between them. The germline CDR1 and CDR2 sequences are MNHEY and SVGAGI. This CDR3 has 13 amino acids. The CDR3 reads CASSYSPSQPQHF. The DNA of the CDR3 is TGTGCCAGCAGTTACTCCCCGAGTCAGCCCCAGCATTTT.

The chain joins TRBV28 to TRBJ2-5; D might be TRBD1 (5 bases). The end of the DNA fits TRBJ2-7 better, so the J call may be wrong. The V gene's germline CDR1 is MDHEN and CDR2 SYDVKM. The CDR3 is made up of 15 amino acids. The CDR3 protein is CASSLFRGETYEQYF. The CDR3 coding sequence is TGTGCCAGCAGTTTATTTAGGGGCGAGACGTACGAGCAGTACTTC.

There are a few counts of this clone. The J gene is TRBJ2-5, the V gene TRBV5-8; weak D call: TRBD1 (6 bases). Trimming removed 5 bases at V and 2 bases at J, with 16 bases between. CDR1 SGHTS and CDR2 YDEGEE come from the germline V gene. This CDR3 is 15 amino acids long. The CDR3 DNA follows: TGTGCCAGCAGACCCCCAGGGGCCACGCAAGAGACCCAGTACTTC. It yields the protein CASRPPGATQETQYF.

This sequence joins TRBV6-5 and TRBJ2-7; 9 bases align to TRBD1. V lost 6 bases and J lost 5; bases outside the gene matches: 8. The V gene's germline CDR1 is MNHEY and CDR2 SVGAGI. The CDR3 is 14 residues long. The CDR3 nucleotides are TGTGCCAGCAGCACTTTACAGGGGGCCCACGAGCAGTACTTC. This encodes CASSTLQGAHEQYF.

A single count supports this clone. The J gene is TRBJ2-1, the V gene TRBV5-1, with TRBD2 matching over 10 bases. The V segment lost 4 bases and the J segment 6 bases; nucleotides outside the gene matches: 13. This CDR3 comprises 17 residues. Germline-derived CDR1 and CDR2 are SGHRS and YFSETQ. The CDR3: CASSLSGRVGGGNEQFF. In nucleotides, the CDR3 is TGCGCCAGCAGCCTAAGCGGGAGGGTGGGAGGTGGCAATGAGCAGTTCTTC.

J is TRBJ2-1 and V is TRBV7-3; 7 bases fit TRBD1. Germline V gene sequence: CDR1 SGHTA, CDR2 FQGTGA. The CDR3 has 15 residues. The V segment lost 0 bases and the J segment 12 bases; nucleotides outside the gene matches: 11. The CDR3 sequence is CASSLTPGQREGQFF. CDR3 DNA sequence: TGTGCCAGCAGCTTAACGCCGGGACAGAGAGAAGGGCAGTTCTTC.

The chain is built from TRBV7-8 and TRBJ2-1; 7 nucleotides agree with TRBD2. V gave up 5 bases and J gave up 6 bases; unmatched junction bases: 10. The CDR3 runs to 15 residues. Germline V gives CDR1 SGHVS, CDR2 FQNEAQ. The CDR3 protein is CASSLLAGEGNEQFF. In nucleotides, the CDR3 is TGTGCCAGCAGCCTTCTGGCGGGAGAGGGCAATGAGCAGTTCTTC.

The CDR3 DNA follows: TGTGCCAGCAGCCAACTAGCGGAGAAAAAAGAGCAGTACTTC. Amino acids: CASSQLAEKKEQYF. The V call is TRBV4-2, the J call TRBJ2-7, with 7 nucleotides matching TRBD2. J gave up 7 bases and V 2 bases, and 8 bases lay outside the gene matches. This CDR3 comprises 14 residues. CDR1 is LGHNA and CDR2 is YNFKEQ in the germline V gene.

This clone was counted only a few times. The V call is TRBV14, the J call TRBJ1-1; D possibly corresponds to TRBD1 (5 bases). V gave up 4 bases and J gave up 1 base, with 13 bases separating them. CDR1 SGHDN and CDR2 FVKESK come from the germline V gene. The CDR3 length is 15 residues. CDR3: CASSREGSRNTEAFF. For the CDR3, the DNA is TGTGCCAGCAGCCGAGAGGGGAGTAGGAACACTGAAGCTTTCTTT.

This clone has a single count. The CDR3 bases are TGTGCCAGCTCACTAATTTACAGGGGGCGGGCGTACGAGCAGTACTTC. It translates to CASSLIYRGRAYEQYF. This chain connects TRBV18 to TRBJ2-7; TRBD1 matches 9 bases. Germline CDR1 and CDR2: KGHSH and LQKENI. This CDR3 contains 16 residues. The J segment lost 4 bases and the V segment lost 4 bases, leaving 11 bases of the junction unmatched.

This clone has just a few counts. CDR3 region: CASSRRTEMNTEAFF. The CDR3 DNA sequence: TGTGCCAGCAGTCGCCGGACAGAGATGAACACTGAAGCTTTCTTT. The chain is built from TRBV6-5 and TRBJ1-1, with a weak D call TRBD1 (6 bases). This CDR3 has 15 amino acids. V lost 5 bases to trimming and J lost 0 bases, with 13 bases between them. CDR1 MNHEY and CDR2 SVGAGI come from the germline V gene.

About this clone: One end of the junction varies from germline; a read error may be responsible. The chain combines TRBV7-9 with TRBJ2-4; 8 bases are shared with TRBD2. CDR3 size: 14 residues. CDR1 is SEHNR and CDR2 is FQNEAQ in the germline V gene (reference sequence). Here the CDR3 reads CSSKPRASGNIQYF. In DNA form, the CDR3 reads TGTTCCAGCAAACCCCGGGCTAGCGGGAACATTCAGTACTTC.

This clone was counted only a few times. The junction shows a germline mismatch at one end, possibly a read error. This sequence joins TRBV7-9 and TRBJ2-1; 7 bases agree with TRBD2. The CDR3 is 17 residues long. Germline lookup yields CDR1 SEHNR and CDR2 FQNEAQ (reference sequence). This chain's CDR3 is CSSSLVGGPSSYNEQFF. The DNA for the CDR3 is TGTTCCAGCAGCTTGGTGGGAGGGCCCAGCTCCTACAATGAGCAGTTCTTC.

The rearrangement joins TRBV5-1 to TRBJ2-7, with 10 bases that match TRBD1. This CDR3 contains 14 residues. From germline, CDR1 is SGHRS and CDR2 YFSETQ. V lost 4 bases and J lost 6; bases outside the gene matches: 7. The CDR3 DNA is TGCGCCAGCAGCGGAAGACAGGGGGCCCTCGAGCAGTACTTC. Its protein is CASSGRQGALEQYF.

With regard to this clone: This specimen includes other DNA sequences encoding the same CDR3. V usage is TRBV9 and J usage is TRBJ2-5, with D perhaps TRBD2 (6 bases). CDR1 and CDR2 (germline): SGDLS, YYNGEE. The CDR3 has 13 residues. Deletions cut 2 bases from V and 5 bases from J, with 10 bases between. The CDR3 DNA follows: TGTGCCAGCAGCGTGGATGCGGGGGAGACCCAGTACTTC. Translated: CASSVDAGETQYF.

V and J are TRBV5-1 and TRBJ2-3; D perhaps matches TRBD1 (5 bases). The CDR3 has 14 residues. Germline CDR1 reads SGHRS; CDR2 reads YFSETQ. Trimming left V 2 bases short and J 5 bases short, with 12 bases between. The CDR3 loop is CASSFGQGLDTQYF. CDR3 coding DNA: TGCGCCAGCAGCTTCGGGCAGGGTCTAGATACGCAGTATTTT. The variable domain in full, with the rest retrieved from reference TRBV5-1 and TRBJ2-3, is KAGVTQTPRYLIKTRGQQVTLSCSPISGHRSVSWYQQTPGQGLQFLFEYFSETQRNKGNFPGRFSGRQFSNSRSEMNVSTLELGDSALYLCASSFGQGLDTQYFGPGTRLTVL.

The genes are TRBV15 and TRBJ2-7; tentatively, D is TRBD2 (6 bases). Per the germline V gene, CDR1 is LNHNV and CDR2 is YYDKDF (reference sequence). Trimming stripped 5 bases from V and 1 base from J, with 9 bases between. The CDR3 has 13 amino acids. The CDR3 protein is CATSWGESYEQYF. The CDR3 nucleotides are TGTGCCACCAGCTGGGGGGAGTCCTACGAGCAGTACTTC. Full variable domain (missing parts from reference TRBV15 and TRBJ2-7): DAMVIQNPRYQVTQFGKPVTLSCSQTLNHNVMYWYQQKSSQAPKLLFHYYDKDFNNEADTPDNFQSRRPNTSFCFLDIRSPGLGDTAMYLCATSWGESYEQYFGPGTRLTVT.